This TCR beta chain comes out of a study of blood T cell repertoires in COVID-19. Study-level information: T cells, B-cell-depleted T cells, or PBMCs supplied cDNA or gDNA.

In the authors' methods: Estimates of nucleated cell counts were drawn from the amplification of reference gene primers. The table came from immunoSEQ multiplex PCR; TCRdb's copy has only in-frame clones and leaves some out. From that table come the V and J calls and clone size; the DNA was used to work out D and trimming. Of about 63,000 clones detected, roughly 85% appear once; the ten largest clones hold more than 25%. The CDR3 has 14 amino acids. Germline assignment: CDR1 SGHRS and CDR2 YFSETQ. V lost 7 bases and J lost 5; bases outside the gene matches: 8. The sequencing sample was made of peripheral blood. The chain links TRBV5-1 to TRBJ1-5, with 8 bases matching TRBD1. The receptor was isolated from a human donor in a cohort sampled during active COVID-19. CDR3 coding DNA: TGCGCCAGCTCCCCAGGGGGCCTCGATCAGCCCCAGCATTTT. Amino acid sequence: CASSPGGLDQPQHF.